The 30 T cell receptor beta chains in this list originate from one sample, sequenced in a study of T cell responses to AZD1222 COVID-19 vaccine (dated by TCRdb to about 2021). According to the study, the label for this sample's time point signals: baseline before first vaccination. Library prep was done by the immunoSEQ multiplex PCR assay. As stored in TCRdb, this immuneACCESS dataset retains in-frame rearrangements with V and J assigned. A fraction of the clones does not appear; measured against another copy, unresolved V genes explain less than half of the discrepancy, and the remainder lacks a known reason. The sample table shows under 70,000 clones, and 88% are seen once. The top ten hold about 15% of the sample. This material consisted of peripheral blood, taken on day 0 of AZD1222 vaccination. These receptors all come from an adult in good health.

This CDR3 is CASTLQYINEQFF. CDR3 bases: TGTGCCAGCACTCTACAGTATATAAATGAGCAGTTCTTC. This chain links TRBV5-5 with TRBJ2-1, with D uncertain. Looked up from germline, CDR1 is SGHKS and CDR2 is YYEKEE (reference sequence). Trimming took 6 bases from V and 7 from J, leaving 14 bases between them. The CDR3 is made up of 13 amino acids.

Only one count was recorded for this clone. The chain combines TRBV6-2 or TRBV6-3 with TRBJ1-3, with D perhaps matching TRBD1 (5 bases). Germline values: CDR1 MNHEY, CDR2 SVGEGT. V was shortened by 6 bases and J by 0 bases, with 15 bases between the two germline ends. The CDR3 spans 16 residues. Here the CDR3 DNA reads TGTGCCAGCAGCCTAGAGGGGCCGGACTCTGGAAACACCATATATTTT. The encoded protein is CASSLEGPDSGNTIYF.

The CDR3 reads CASSSPVDGTDTQYF. CDR3 nucleotides: TGTGCCAGCAGTTCCCCCGTTGACGGCACAGATACGCAGTATTTT. The chain uses TRBV6-5 and TRBJ2-3, with no clear D. This CDR3 is 15 amino acids long. V was pared by 4 bases and J by 1 base, with 12 bases between. CDR1 MNHEY and CDR2 SVGAGI come from the germline V gene.

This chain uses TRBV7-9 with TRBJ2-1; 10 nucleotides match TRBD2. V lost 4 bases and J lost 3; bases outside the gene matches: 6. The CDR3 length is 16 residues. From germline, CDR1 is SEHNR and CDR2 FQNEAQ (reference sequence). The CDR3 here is CASSSLAGGGYNEQFF. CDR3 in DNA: TGTGCCAGCAGCTCATTAGCGGGAGGCGGCTACAATGAGCAGTTCTTC. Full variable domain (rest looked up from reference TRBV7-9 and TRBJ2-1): DTGVSQNPRHKITKRGQNVTFRCDPISEHNRLYWYRQTLGQGPEFLTYFQNEAQLEKSRLLSDRFSAERPKGSFSTLEIQRTEQGDSAMYLCASSSLAGGGYNEQFFGPGTRLTVL.

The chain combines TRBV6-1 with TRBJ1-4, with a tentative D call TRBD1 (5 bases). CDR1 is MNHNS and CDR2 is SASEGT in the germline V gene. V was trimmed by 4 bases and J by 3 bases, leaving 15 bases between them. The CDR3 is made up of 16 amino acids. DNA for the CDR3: TGTGCCAGCAGTGCCTCTGGGACGGTCCCTAATGAAAAACTGTTTTTT. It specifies CASSASGTVPNEKLFF.

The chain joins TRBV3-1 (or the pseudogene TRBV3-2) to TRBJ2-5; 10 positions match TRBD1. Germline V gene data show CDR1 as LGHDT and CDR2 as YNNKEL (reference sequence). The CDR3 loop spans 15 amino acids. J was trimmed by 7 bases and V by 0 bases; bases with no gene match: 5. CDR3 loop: CASSQDPGQGWTQYF. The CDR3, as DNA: TGTGCCAGCAGCCAAGATCCGGGACAGGGGTGGACCCAGTACTTC.

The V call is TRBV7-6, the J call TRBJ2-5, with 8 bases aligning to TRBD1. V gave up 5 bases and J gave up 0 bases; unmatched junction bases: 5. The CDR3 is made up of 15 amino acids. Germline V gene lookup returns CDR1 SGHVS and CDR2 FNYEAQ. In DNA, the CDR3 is TGTGCCAGCAGCACCCCAGGGGGCAACCAAGAGACCCAGTACTTC. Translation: CASSTPGGNQETQYF. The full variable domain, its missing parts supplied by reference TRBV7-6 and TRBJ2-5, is GAGVSQSPRYKVTKRGQDVALRCDPISGHVSLYWYRQALGQGPEFLTYFNYEAQQDKSGLPNDRFSAERPEGSISTLTIQRTEQRDSAMYRCASSTPGGNQETQYFGPGTRLLVL.

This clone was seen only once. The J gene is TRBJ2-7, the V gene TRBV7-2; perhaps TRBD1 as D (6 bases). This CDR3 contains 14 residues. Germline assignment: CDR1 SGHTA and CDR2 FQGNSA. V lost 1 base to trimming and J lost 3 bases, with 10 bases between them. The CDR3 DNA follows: TGTGCCAGCAGCTTAGACAGGGTTGACTACGAGCAGTACTTC. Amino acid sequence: CASSLDRVDYEQYF.

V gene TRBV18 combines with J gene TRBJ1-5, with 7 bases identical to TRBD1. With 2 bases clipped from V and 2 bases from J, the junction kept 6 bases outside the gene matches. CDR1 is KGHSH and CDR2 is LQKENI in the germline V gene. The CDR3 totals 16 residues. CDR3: CASSPTQGMGNQPQHF. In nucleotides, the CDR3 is TGTGCCAGCTCACCAACACAGGGGATGGGCAATCAGCCCCAGCATTTT.

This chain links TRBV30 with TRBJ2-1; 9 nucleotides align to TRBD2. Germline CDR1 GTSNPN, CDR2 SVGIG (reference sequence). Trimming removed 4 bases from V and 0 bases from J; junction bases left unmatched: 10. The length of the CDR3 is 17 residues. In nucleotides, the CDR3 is TGTGCCTGGAATCGGGGCGGGAGGGGGAGCTCCTACAATGAGCAGTTCTTC. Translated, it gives CAWNRGGRGSSYNEQFF.

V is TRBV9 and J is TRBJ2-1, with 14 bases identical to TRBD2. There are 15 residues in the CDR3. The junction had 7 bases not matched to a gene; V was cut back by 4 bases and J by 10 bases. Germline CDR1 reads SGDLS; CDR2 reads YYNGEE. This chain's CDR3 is CASSSGTSGSKEQFF. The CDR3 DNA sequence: TGTGCCAGCAGCTCCGGGACTAGCGGGAGTAAAGAGCAGTTCTTC.

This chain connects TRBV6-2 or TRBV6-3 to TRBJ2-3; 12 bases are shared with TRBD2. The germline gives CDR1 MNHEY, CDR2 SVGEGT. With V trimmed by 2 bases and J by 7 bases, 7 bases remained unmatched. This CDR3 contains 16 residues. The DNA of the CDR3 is TGTGCCAGCAGTTACGCTAGCGGGAGGGCCTCTCATACGCAGTATTTT. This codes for CASSYASGRASHTQYF.

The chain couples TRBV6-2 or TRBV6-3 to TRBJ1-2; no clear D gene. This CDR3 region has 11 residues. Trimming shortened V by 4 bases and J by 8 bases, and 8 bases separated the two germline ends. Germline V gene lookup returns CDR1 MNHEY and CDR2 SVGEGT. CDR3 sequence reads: CASSFWAGYTF. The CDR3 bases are TGTGCCAGCAGTTTCTGGGCCGGCTACACCTTC.

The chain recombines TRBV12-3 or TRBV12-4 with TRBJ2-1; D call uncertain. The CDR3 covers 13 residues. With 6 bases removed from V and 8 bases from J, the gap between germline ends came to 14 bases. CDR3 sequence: CASSSGDVHEQFF. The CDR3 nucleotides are TGTGCCAGCAGCTCAGGAGATGTTCATGAGCAGTTCTTC.

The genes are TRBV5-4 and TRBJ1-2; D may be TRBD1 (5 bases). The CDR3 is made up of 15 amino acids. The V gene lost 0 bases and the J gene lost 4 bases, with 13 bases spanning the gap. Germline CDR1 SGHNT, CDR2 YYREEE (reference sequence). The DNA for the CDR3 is TGTGCCAGCAGCTTGGTAGGGGCCGCGATCTATGGCTACACCTTC. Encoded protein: CASSLVGAAIYGYTF.

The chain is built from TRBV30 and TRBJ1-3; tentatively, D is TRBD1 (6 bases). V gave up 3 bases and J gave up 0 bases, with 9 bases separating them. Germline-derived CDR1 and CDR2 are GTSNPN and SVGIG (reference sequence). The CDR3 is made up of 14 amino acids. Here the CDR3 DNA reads TGTGCCTGGAGAAGGGACAACTCTGGAAACACCATATATTTT. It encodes CAWRRDNSGNTIYF.

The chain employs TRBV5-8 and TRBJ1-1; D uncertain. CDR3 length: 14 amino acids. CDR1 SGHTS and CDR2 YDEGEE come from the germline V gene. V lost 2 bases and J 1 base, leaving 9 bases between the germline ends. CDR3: CASSFDPPNTEAFF. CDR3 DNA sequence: TGTGCCAGCAGCTTCGACCCTCCGAACACTGAAGCTTTCTTT.

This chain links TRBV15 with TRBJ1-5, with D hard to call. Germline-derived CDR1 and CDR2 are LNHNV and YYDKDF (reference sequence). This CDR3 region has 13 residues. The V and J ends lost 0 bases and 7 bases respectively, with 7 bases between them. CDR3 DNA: TGTGCCACCAGCAGAGATAGGGAACAGCCCCAGCATTTT. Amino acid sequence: CATSRDREQPQHF.

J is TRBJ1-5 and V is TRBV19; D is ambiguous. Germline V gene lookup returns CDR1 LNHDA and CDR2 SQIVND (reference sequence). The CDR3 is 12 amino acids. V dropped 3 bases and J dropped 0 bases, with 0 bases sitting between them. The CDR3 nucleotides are TGTGCCAGTAGTATTAGCAATCAGCCCCAGCATTTT. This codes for CASSISNQPQHF.

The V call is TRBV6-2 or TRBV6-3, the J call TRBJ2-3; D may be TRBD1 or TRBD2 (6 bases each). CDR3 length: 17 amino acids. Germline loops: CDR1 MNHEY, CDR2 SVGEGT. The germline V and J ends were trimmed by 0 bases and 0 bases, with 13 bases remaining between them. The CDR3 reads CASSYSTGRLSTDTQYF. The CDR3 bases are TGTGCCAGCAGTTACTCTACAGGGAGGTTAAGCACAGATACGCAGTATTTT.

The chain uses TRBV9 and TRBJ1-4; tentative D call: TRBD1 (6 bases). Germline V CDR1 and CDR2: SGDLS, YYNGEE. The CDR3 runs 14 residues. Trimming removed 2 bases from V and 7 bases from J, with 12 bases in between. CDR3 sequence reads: CASSVGARGEKLFF. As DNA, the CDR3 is TGTGCCAGCAGCGTGGGGGCCCGGGGTGAAAAACTGTTTTTT.

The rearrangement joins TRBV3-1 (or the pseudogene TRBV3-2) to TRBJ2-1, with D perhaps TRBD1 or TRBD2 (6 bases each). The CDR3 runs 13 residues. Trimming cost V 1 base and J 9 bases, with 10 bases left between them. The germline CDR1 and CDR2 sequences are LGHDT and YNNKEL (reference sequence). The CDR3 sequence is CASSQVSGAEQFF. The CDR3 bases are TGTGCCAGCAGCCAAGTTTCGGGGGCTGAGCAGTTCTTC.

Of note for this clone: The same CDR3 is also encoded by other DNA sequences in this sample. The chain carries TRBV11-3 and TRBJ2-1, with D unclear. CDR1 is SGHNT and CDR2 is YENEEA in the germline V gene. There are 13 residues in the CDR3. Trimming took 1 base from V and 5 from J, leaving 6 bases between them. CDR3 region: CASSLGANNEQFF. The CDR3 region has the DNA TGTGCCAGCAGCTTAGGGGCGAACAATGAGCAGTTCTTC.

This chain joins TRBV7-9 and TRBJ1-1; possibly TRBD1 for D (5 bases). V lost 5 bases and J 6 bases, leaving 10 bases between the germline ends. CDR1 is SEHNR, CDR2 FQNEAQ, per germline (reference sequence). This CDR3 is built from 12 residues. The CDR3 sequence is CASSKEGSEAFF. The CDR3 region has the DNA TGTGCCAGCAGCAAAGAGGGGTCTGAAGCTTTCTTT.

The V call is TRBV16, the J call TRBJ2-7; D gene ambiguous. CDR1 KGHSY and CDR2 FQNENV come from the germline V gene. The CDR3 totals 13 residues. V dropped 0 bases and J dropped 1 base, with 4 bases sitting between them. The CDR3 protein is CASSQSGSYEQYF. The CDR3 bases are TGTGCCAGCAGCCAATCAGGTTCCTACGAGCAGTACTTC.

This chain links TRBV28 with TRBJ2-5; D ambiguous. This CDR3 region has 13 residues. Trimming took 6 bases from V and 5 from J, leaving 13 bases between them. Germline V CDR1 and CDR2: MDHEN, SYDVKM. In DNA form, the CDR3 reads TGTGCCAGCAGACCCATGGGCCGGGAGACCCAGTACTTC. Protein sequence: CASRPMGRETQYF.

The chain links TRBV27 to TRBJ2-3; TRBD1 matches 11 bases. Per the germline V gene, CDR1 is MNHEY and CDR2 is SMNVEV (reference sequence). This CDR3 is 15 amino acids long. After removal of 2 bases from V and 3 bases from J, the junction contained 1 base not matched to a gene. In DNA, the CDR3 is TGTGCCAGCAGTTTACGGGACAGGGGGACAGATACGCAGTATTTT. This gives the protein CASSLRDRGTDTQYF.

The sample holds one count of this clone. CDR3 DNA sequence: TGTGCCAGCAGCTCGAATCTAGGCTCCCGGGGCACCGGGGAGCTGTTTTTT. Residues: CASSSNLGSRGTGELFF. The rearrangement joins TRBV7-9 to TRBJ2-2; a weak D match, TRBD2 (5 bases). This CDR3 region has 17 residues. With 4 bases removed from V and 4 bases from J, the gap between germline ends came to 19 bases. Germline V gene sequence: CDR1 SEHNR, CDR2 FQNEAQ (reference sequence).

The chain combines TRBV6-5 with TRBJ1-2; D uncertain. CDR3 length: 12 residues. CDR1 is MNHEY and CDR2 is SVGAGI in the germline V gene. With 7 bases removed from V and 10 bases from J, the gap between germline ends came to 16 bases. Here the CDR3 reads CASTYTGGPYTF. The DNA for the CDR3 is TGTGCCAGCACCTATACCGGAGGGCCCTACACCTTC.

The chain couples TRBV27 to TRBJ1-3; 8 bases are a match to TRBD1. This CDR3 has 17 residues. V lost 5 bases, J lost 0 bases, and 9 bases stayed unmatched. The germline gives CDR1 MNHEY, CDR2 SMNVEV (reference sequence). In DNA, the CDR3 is TGTGCCAGCAGTCCCCGGACAGGGACGACCTCTGGAAACACCATATATTTT. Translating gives CASSPRTGTTSGNTIYF.